Listed here are 10 T cell receptor beta chains from one sample, sequenced in a study of T-cell reconstitution after alpha-beta-depleted transplantation in children. As it was prepared, the TCRbeta library received unique molecular identifiers. TCRdb called the PCR reads again in MiXCR, with one record for every CDR3 protein. The table has about 980,000 distinct CDR3 sequences, about 29% seen once. Material: PBMCs, mostly from graft donor cells, obtained 360 days after TCRalphabeta/CD19-depleted stem cell transplant. The source is a boy younger than two who had a stem cell transplant for SCID, so the T cells may come from the graft donor.

V usage is TRBV28 and J usage is TRBJ1-1; possible D gene TRBD1, 5 bases. The CDR3 contains 14 residues. Germline CDR1 and CDR2: MDHEN and SYDVKM. Trimming left V 4 bases short and J 1 base short, with 10 bases between. The CDR3 DNA reads as TGTGCCAGCAGTTGGATTGACAGGAACACTGAAGCTTTCTTT. Translated: CASSWIDRNTEAFF.

This clonotype turned up a few times. The chain uses TRBV20-1 and TRBJ1-2; D is possibly TRBD1 (6 bases). CDR1 and CDR2 (germline): DFQATT, SNEGSKA (reference sequence). Trimming took 1 base from V and 7 from J, leaving 25 bases between them. The CDR3 sequence is 17 residues long. The CDR3 sequence is CSARASRRSGAIGGYTF. Here the CDR3 DNA reads TGCAGTGCTAGAGCTTCCCGGCGGTCAGGGGCTATTGGTGGCTACACCTTC.

This clonotype was picked up a small number of times. The V call is TRBV7-6, the J call TRBJ2-1; D is ambiguous. This CDR3 is 15 amino acids long. The germline V gene has CDR1 SGHVS and CDR2 FNYEAQ. Trimming removed 1 base from V and 4 bases from J, with 11 bases in between. The CDR3 DNA is TGTGCCAGCAGCTTAGATTCCGTCGAGTACAATGAGCAGTTCTTC. This encodes CASSLDSVEYNEQFF.

There are a few counts of this clonotype. The chain couples TRBV5-6 to TRBJ2-3; D perhaps matches TRBD1 (5 bases). In germline, CDR1 is SGHDT, CDR2 YYEEEE. This CDR3 has 18 residues. Trimming removed 4 bases from V and 2 bases from J, with 23 bases in between. The CDR3 is CASSRRRKHPGATDTQYF. The DNA for the CDR3 is TGTGCCAGCAGCCGCCGAAGGAAACATCCTGGGGCCACAGATACGCAGTATTTT. The full variable domain, completed using reference TRBV5-6 and TRBJ2-3, is DAGVTQSPTHLIKTRGQQVTLRCSPKSGHDTVSWYQQALGQGPQFIFQYYEEEERQRGNFPDRFSGHQFPNYSSELNVNALLLGDSALYLCASSRRRKHPGATDTQYFGPGTRLTVL.

The rearrangement links TRBV28 to TRBJ2-7; D is unclear. The V end lost 7 bases, the J end lost 2 bases, and 18 bases lay between the germline ends. The germline CDR1 and CDR2 sequences are MDHEN and SYDVKM. The CDR3 has 15 residues. CDR3 sequence (DNA): TGTGCCAGCACCCAAGATTATACCTTACCCTACGAGCAGTACTTC. Amino acids: CASTQDYTLPYEQYF.

This clonotype turned up a few times. The chain combines TRBV12-3 or TRBV12-4 with TRBJ1-5; D unresolved. The CDR3 runs 13 residues. V was clipped by 8 bases and J by 4 bases, with 12 bases between them. As DNA, the CDR3 is TGTGCCAGCTCGAGCAGTCCGAATCAGCCCCAGCATTTT. Residues: CASSSSPNQPQHF.

V is TRBV5-1 and J is TRBJ1-2, with TRBD1 matching over 12 bases. Germline V gene lookup returns CDR1 SGHRS and CDR2 YFSETQ. This CDR3 contains 16 residues. V gave up 0 bases and J gave up 8 bases; unmatched junction bases: 8. The CDR3 spells CASSLAQGQGALGYTF. The DNA of the CDR3 is TGCGCCAGCAGCTTGGCCCAGGGACAGGGGGCGCTCGGCTACACCTTC.

The chain couples TRBV5-1 to TRBJ2-7; D may be TRBD1 (5 bases). Looked up from germline, CDR1 is SGHRS and CDR2 is YFSETQ. CDR3 length: 14 amino acids. The V end lost 0 bases, the J end lost 6 bases, and 13 bases lay between the germline ends. The CDR3 spells CASSLVSDMGEQYF. CDR3 nucleotide sequence: TGCGCCAGCAGCTTGGTTTCGGACATGGGCGAGCAGTACTTC. Full variable domain (rest looked up from reference TRBV5-1 and TRBJ2-7): KAGVTQTPRYLIKTRGQQVTLSCSPISGHRSVSWYQQTPGQGLQFLFEYFSETQRNKGNFPGRFSGRQFSNSRSEMNVSTLELGDSALYLCASSLVSDMGEQYFGPGTRLTVT.

This chain connects TRBV20-1 to TRBJ1-1; D ambiguous. Germline CDR1 DFQATT, CDR2 SNEGSKA (reference sequence). The CDR3 runs 12 residues. The CDR3 bases are TGCAGGCCCGGGAACACCGACACTGAAGCTTTCTTT. This translates into CRPGNTDTEAFF.

This clonotype was found many times. The chain employs TRBV10-3 and TRBJ2-7; a weak D match, TRBD2 (5 bases). The CDR3 length is 14 residues. Trimming cost V 4 bases and J 4 bases, with 14 bases left between them. The germline CDR1 and CDR2 sequences are ENHRY and SYGVKD. The CDR3 DNA sequence: TGTGCCATCAGTGTTTCGGGGAGCCCTTACGAGCAGTACTTC. Protein: CAISVSGSPYEQYF.